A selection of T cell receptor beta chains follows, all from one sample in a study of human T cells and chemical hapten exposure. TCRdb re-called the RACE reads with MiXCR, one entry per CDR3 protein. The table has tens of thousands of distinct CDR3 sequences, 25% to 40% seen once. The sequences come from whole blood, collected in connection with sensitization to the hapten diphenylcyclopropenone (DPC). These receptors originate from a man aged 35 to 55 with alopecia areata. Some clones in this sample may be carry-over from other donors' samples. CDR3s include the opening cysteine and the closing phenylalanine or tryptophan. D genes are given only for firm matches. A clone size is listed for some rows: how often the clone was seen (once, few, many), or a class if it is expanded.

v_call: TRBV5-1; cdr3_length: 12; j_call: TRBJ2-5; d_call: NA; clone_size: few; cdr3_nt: TGCGCCAGCAGCTTGATATCCGAGACCCAGTACTTC; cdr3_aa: CASSLISETQYF
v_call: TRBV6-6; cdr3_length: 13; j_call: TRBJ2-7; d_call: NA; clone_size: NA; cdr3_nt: TGTGCCAGCAGGTCCGGGACCCCGGGAGAGCAGTACTTC; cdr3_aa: CASRSGTPGEQYF
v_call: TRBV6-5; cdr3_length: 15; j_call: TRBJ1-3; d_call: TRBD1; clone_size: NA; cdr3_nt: TGTGCCAGCAGTTACGGGACAGGGATCGGAAACACCATATATTTT; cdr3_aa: CASSYGTGIGNTIYF
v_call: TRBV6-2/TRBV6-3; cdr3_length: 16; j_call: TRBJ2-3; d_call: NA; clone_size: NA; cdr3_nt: TGTGCCAGCAGTTACAGTCCGGGACCCCGGGGAGATACGCAGTATTTT; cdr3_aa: CASSYSPGPRGDTQYF
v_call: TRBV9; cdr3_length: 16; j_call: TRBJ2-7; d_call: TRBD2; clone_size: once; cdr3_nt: TGTGCCAGCAGCGGCCGGGTAGCGGGGGAGGATTACGAGCAGTACTTC; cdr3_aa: CASSGRVAGEDYEQYF
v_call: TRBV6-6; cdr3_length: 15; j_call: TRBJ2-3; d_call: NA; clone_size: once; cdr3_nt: TGTGCCAGCAGCAGCGCGGACGTCAAGCGCGATACGCAGTATTTT; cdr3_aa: CASSSADVKRDTQYF
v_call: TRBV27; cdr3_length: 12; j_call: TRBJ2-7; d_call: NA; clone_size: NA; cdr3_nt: TGTGCCAGCAGTTTTCGGGGGTACGAGCAGTACTTC; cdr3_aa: CASSFRGYEQYF
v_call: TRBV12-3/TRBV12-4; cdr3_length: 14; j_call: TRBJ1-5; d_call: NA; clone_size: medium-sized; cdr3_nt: TGTGCCAGCAGTTTAGGGCCGAGCAATCAGCCCCAGCATTTT; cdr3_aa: CASSLGPSNQPQHF
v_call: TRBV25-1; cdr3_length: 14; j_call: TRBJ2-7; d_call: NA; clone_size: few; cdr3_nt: TGTGCCAGCAGTCCCGGGGTTCGAGACTACGAGCAGTACTTC; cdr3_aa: CASSPGVRDYEQYF
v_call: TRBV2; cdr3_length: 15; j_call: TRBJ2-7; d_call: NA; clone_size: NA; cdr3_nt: TGTGCCAGCAGTGATAACCCCGGGGGGCTCTACGAGCAGTACTTC; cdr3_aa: CASSDNPGGLYEQYF
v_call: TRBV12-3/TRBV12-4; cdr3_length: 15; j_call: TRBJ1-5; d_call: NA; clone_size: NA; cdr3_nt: TGTGCCAGCAGTCTCCGGGACGGGGACAATCAGCCCCAGCATTTT; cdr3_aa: CASSLRDGDNQPQHF
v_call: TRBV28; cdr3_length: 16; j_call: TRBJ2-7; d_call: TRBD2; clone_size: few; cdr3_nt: TGTGCCAGCAGCCCCACTTTAACGGGAGGGCCCGGCGAGCAGTACTTC; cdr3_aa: CASSPTLTGGPGEQYF
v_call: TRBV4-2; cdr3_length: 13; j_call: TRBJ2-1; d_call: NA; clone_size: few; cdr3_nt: TGTGCCAGCAGCCAAGATCAGACAGCCGAGCAGTTCTTC; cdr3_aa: CASSQDQTAEQFF
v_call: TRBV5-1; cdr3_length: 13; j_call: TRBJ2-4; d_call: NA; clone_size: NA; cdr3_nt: TGCGCCAGCAGCTTGGGGCCGGCGAACATTCAGTACTTC; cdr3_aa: CASSLGPANIQYF
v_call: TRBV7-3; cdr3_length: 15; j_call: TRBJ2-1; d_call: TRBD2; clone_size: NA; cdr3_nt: TGTGCCAGCAGCTTAATGAGCGGGAGCCAGAATGAGCAGTTCTTC; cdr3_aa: CASSLMSGSQNEQFF
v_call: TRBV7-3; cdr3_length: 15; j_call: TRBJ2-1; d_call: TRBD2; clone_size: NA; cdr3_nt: TGTGCCAGCAGCTTAACAGCGGGAGAGCACAATGAGCAGTTCTTC; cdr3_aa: CASSLTAGEHNEQFF
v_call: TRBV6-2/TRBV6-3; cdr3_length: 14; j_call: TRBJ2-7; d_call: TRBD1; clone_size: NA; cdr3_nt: TGTGCCAGCAGTGCGCGACAGGGGAGGTACGAGCAGTACTTC; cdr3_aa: CASSARQGRYEQYF
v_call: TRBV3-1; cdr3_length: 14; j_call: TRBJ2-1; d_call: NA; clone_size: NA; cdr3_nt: TGTGCCAGCAGCCAAGGGGGCTCCTACAATGAGCAGTTCTTC; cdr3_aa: CASSQGGSYNEQFF
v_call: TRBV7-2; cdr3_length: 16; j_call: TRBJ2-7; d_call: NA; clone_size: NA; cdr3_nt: TGTGCCAGCAGCGCCATGACAGGGAGGAGGGTATTCGAGCAGTACTTC; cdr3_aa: CASSAMTGRRVFEQYF
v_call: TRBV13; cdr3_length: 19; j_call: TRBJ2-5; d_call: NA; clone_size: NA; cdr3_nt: TGTGCCAGCAGCTTATGGGGTGTGGCAGGAACAAGCCAGAAAGAGACCCAGTACTTC; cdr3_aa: CASSLWGVAGTSQKETQYF
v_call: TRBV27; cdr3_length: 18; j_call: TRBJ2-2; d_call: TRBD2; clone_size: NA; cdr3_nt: TGTGCCAGCAAAAAGTCCGCTCCGGGACTAGCCGGCACCGGGGAGCTGTTTTTT; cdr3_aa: CASKKSAPGLAGTGELFF
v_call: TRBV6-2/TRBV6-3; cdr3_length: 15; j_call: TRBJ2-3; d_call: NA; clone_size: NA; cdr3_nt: TGTGCCAGCAGGCCAACCGGGATCCGCACAGATACGCAGTATTTT; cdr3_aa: CASRPTGIRTDTQYF
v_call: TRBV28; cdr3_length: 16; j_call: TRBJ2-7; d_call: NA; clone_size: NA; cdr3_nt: TGTGCCAGCAGTTTGGCCGGACCCCAGGGCGCCTACGAGCAGTACTTC; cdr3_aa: CASSLAGPQGAYEQYF
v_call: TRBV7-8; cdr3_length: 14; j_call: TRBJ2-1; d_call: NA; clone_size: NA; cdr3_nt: TGTGCCAGCAGCTCGGGACTCCTCCGCAATGAGCAGTTCTTC; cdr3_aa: CASSSGLLRNEQFF
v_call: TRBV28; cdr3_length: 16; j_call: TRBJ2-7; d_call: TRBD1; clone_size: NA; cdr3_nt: TGTGCCAGCAGGGACGACAGGGGGGTCCCCCTTAGAGAGCAGTACTTC; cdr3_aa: CASRDDRGVPLREQYF
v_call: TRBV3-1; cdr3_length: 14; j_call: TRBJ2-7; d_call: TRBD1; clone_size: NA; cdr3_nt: TGTGCCAGCAGCCAAGCCGGGACAGGGGGCGAGCAGTACTTC; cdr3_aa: CASSQAGTGGEQYF
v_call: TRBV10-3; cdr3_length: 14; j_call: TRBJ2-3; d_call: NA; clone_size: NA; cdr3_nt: TGTGCCATCAGTACGGACTCCCTCGTAGATACGCAGTATTTT; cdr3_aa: CAISTDSLVDTQYF
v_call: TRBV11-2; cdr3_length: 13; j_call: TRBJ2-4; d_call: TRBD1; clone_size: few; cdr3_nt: TGTGCCAGCAGCCGGACAGGGAAAAACATTCAGTACTTC; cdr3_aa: CASSRTGKNIQYF
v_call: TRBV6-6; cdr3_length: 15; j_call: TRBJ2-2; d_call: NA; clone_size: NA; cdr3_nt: TGTGCCAGCAGTTCGACTAGACTGAACACCGGGGAGCTGTTTTTT; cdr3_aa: CASSSTRLNTGELFF
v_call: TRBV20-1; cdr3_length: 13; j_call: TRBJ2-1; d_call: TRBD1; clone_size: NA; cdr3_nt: TGCAGTGCCTGGGACAGGGGAATATGGGTGCAGTTCTTC; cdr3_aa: CSAWDRGIWVQFF
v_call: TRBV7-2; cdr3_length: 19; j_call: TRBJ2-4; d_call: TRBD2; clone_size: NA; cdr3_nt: TGTGCCAGCAGCTCCCGAGGGACTAGCGGGAGGTCGGCCAAAAACATTCAGTACTTC; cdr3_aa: CASSSRGTSGRSAKNIQYF
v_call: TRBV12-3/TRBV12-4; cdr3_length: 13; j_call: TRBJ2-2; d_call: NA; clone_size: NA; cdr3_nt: TGTGCCAGCAGCCTAGGACGGGGCGGGGAGCTGTTTTTT; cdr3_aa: CASSLGRGGELFF
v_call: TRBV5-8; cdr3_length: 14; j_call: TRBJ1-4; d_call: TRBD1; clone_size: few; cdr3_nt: TGTGCCAGCAGCTTGGGACAGGGGAATGAAAAACTGTTTTTT; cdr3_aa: CASSLGQGNEKLFF
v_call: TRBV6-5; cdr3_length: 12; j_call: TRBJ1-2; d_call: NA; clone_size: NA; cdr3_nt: TGTGCCAGCAGTCCTTCCCCAAATGGCTACACCTTC; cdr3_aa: CASSPSPNGYTF
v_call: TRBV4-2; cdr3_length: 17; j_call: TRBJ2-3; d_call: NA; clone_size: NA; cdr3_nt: TGTGCCAGCAGCCTTAACCCCGGCAGCGGTTACACAGATACGCAGTATTTT; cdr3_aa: CASSLNPGSGYTDTQYF
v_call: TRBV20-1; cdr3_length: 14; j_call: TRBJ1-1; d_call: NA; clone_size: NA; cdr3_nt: TGCAGTGCTAGAGCACAGGGTGTGAACACTGAAACTTTCTTT; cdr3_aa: CSARAQGVNTETFF
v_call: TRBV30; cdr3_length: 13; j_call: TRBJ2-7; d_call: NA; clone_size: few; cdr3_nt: TGTGCCTGGAGTGTAAAACAGAGCTACGAGCAGTACTTC; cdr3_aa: CAWSVKQSYEQYF
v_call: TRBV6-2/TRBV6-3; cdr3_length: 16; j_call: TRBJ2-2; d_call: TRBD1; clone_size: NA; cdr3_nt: TGTGCCAGCAGTTACCCGGGACAGGGACTCACCGGGGAGCTGTTTTTT; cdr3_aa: CASSYPGQGLTGELFF
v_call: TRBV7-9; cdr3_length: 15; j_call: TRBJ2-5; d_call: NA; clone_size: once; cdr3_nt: TGTGCCAGCAGCCCAGGGGACTGGAGCCAAGAGACCCAGTACTTC; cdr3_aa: CASSPGDWSQETQYF
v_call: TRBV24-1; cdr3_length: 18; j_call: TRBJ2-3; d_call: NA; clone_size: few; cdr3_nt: TGTGCCACCAGTGATTCCCGACCCGAGGCAACTTCACCGGATACGCAGTATTTT; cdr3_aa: CATSDSRPEATSPDTQYF
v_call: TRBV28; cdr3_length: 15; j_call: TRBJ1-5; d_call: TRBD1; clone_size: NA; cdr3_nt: TGTGCCAGCAGTTTACCCAGGGGGAACAATCAGCCCCAGCATTTT; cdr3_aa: CASSLPRGNNQPQHF
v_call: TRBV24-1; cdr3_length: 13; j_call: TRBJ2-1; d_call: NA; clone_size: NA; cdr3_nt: TGTGCCACCAGTGATTCAGGGGAGGGTGAGCAGTTCTTC; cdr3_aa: CATSDSGEGEQFF
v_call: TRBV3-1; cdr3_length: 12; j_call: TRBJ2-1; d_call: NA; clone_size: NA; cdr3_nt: TGTGCCAGCAGCCAGACAGATAATGAGCAGTTCTTC; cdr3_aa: CASSQTDNEQFF
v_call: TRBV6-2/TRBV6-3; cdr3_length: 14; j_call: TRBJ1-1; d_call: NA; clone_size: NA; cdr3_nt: TGTGCCAGCAGTTACAAGAGACAGTCTACTGAAGCTTTCTTT; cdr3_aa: CASSYKRQSTEAFF
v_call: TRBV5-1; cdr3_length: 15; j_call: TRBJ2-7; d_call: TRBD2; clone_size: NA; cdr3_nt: TGCGCCAGCACCCTCGGGACTAGCGGGAAGAACGAGCAGTACTTC; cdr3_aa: CASTLGTSGKNEQYF
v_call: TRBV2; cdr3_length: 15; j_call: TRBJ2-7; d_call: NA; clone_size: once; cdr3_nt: TGTGCCAGCAGTGTCCCCGGGCCCGGGGACTCGAAGCAGTACTTC; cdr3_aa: CASSVPGPGDSKQYF
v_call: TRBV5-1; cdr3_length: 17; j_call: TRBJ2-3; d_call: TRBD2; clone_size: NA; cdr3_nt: TGCGCCAGCAGCTTGGGCGGACTAGCGAAAGAGGTGGATACGCAGTATTTT; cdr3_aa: CASSLGGLAKEVDTQYF
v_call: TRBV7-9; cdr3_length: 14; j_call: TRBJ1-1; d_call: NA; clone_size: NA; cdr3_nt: TGTGCCAGCAGCTCCCTTACAGCCGTCTATGAAGCTTTCTTT; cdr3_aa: CASSSLTAVYEAFF
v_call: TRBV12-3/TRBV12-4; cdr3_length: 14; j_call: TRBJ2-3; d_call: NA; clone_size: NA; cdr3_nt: TGTGCCAGCAGTTTAAACCCATACACAGATACGCAGTATTTT; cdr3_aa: CASSLNPYTDTQYF
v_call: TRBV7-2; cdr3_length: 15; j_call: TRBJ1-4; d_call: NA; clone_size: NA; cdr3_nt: TGTGCCAGCAGCCCCCGGCAGGGAGATAATGAAAAACTGTTTTTT; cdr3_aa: CASSPRQGDNEKLFF